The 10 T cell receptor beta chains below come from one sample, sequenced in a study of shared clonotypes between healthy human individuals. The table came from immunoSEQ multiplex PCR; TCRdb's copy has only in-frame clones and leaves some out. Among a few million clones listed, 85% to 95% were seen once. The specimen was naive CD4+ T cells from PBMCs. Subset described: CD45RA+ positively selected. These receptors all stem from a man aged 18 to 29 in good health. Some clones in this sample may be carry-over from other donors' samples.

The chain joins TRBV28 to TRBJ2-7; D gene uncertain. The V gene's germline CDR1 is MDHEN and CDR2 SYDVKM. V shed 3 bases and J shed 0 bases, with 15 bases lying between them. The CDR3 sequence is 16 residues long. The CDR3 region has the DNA TGTGCCAGCAGTTTGTCCTCGAGGTTGGGCTCCTACGAGCAGTACTTC. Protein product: CASSLSSRLGSYEQYF.

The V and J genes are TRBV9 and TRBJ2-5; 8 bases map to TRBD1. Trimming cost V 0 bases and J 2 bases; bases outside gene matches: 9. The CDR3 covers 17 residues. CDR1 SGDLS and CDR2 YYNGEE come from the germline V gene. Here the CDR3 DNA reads TGTGCCAGCAGCGTAGGTCATGGGCAGGGGGCACAAGAGACCCAGTACTTC. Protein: CASSVGHGQGAQETQYF.

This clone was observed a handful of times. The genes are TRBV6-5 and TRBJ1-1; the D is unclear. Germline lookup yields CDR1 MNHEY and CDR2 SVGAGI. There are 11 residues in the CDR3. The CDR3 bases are TGTGCAGCGGAGAAGAACACTGAAGCTTTCTTT. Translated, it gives CAAEKNTEAFF.

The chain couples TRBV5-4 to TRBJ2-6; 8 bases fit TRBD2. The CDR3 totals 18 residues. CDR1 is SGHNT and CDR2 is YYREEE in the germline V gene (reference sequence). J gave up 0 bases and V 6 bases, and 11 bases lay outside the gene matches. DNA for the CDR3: TGTGCCAGCAACGTGTGGGCGGGAGGCACCTCTGGGGCCAACGTCCTGACTTTC. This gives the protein CASNVWAGGTSGANVLTF.

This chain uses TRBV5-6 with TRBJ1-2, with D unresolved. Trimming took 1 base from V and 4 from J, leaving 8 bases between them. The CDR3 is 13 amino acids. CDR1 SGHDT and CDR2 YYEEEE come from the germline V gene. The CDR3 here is CASSLKGSYGYTF. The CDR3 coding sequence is TGTGCCAGCAGCTTGAAAGGGTCCTATGGCTACACCTTC. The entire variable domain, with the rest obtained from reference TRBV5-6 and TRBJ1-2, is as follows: DAGVTQSPTHLIKTRGQQVTLRCSPKSGHDTVSWYQQALGQGPQFIFQYYEEEERQRGNFPDRFSGHQFPNYSSELNVNALLLGDSALYLCASSLKGSYGYTFGSGTRLTVV.

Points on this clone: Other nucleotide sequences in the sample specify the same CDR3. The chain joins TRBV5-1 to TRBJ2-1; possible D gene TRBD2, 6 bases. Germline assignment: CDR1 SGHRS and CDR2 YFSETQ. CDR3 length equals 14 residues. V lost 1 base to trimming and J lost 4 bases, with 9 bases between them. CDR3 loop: CASSLTSSYNEQFF. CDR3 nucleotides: TGCGCCAGCAGCTTGACTAGCAGTTACAATGAGCAGTTCTTC.

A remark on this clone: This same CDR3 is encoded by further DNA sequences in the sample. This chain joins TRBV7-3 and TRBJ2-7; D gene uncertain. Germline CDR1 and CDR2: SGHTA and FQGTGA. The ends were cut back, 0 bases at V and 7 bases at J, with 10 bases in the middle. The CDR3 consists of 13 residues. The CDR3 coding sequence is TGTGCCAGCAGCTTAACGGGTGCAGGAGAGCAGTACTTC. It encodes CASSLTGAGEQYF.

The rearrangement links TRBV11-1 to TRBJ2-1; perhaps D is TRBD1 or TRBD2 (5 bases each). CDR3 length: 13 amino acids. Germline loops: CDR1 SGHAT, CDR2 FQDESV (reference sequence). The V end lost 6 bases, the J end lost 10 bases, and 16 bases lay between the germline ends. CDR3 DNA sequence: TGTGCCAGCAGGAGCGGAGGCCGGGGCGAGCAGTTCTTC. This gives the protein CASRSGGRGEQFF.

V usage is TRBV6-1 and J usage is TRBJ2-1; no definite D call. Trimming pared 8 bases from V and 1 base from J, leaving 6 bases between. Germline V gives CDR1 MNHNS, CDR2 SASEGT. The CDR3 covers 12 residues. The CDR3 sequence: CASVRSYNEQFF. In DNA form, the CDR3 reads TGTGCCAGCGTGCGGTCCTACAATGAGCAGTTCTTC.

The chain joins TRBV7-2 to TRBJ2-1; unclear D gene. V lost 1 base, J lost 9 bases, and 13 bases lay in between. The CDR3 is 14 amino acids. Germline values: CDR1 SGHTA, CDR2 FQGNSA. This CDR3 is CASSLGWGFSEQFF. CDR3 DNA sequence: TGTGCCAGCAGCTTAGGGTGGGGTTTCAGTGAGCAGTTCTTC. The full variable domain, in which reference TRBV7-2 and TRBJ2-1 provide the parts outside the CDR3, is GAGVSQSPSNKVTEKGKDVELRCDPISGHTALYWYRQSLGQGLEFLIYFQGNSAPDKSGLPSDRFSAERTGGSVSTLTIQRTQQEDSAVYLCASSLGWGFSEQFFGPGTRLTVL.